This TCR beta chain originates from a study of blood T cell repertoires in COVID-19. Trimming cost V 1 base and J 0 bases, with 17 bases left between them. Looked up from germline, CDR1 is MGHRA and CDR2 is YSYEKL. The CDR3 is 18 residues long. Profiling relied on immunoSEQ multiplex PCR, and the TCRdb table lists in-frame clones only, not all of them. The sample holds roughly 88,000 clones, approximately 88% seen once. The sequence derives from an older woman with COVID-19, enrolled during active disease. Sequences were obtained from peripheral blood. The chain couples TRBV4-1 to TRBJ2-3; tentative D call: TRBD2 (7 bases). The CDR3 nucleotides read TGCGCCAGCAGCCAAGCCGGAAGGGGGGGCAGAAGCACAGATACGCAGTATTTT. Protein product: CASSQAGRGGRSTDTQYF.